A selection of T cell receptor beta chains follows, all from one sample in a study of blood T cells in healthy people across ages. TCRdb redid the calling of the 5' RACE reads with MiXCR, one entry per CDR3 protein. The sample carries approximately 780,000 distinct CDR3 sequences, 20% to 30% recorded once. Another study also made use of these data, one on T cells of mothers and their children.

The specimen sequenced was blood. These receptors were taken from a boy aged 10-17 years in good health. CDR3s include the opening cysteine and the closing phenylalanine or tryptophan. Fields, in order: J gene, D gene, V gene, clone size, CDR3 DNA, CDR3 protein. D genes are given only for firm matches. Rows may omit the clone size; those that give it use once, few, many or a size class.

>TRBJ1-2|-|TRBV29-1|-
TGCAGCGTTGAAAATACAGTACGCTATGGCTACACCTTC
CSVENTVRYGYTF
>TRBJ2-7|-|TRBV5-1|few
TGCGCCAGCCAGACCGGTACAGCAGGGATCTACGAGCAGTACTTC
CASQTGTAGIYEQYF
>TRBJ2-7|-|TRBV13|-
TGTGCCAGCAGCTACCGGGTTCGGTCCTACGAGCAGTACTTC
CASSYRVRSYEQYF
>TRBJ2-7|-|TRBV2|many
TGTGCCAGCGGCCGGACGGACGCCTACGAGCAGTACTTC
CASGRTDAYEQYF
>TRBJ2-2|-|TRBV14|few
TGTGCCAGCAGCCAAGGCGTCGGGGAGCTGTTTTTT
CASSQGVGELFF
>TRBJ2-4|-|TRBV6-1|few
TGTGCCAGCAGTGAAGGGACAGCGCTAGCCAAAAACATTCAGTACTTC
CASSEGTALAKNIQYF
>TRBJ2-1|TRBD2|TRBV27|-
TGTGCCAGCAGTTCGGGACTAGCGGGGTCCCCCTACAATGAGCAGTTCTTC
CASSSGLAGSPYNEQFF
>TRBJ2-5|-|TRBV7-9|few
TGTGCCAGCAGCTTGGTGATCGGGCAGGGGACGGAGACCCAATACTTC
CASSLVIGQGTETQYF
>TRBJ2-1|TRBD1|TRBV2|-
TGTGCCAGCTCTTGGGTGGGACCTCGGACAGGCATCGAGGTTGAGCAGTTCTTC
CASSWVGPRTGIEVEQFF
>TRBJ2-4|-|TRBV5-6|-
TGTGCCAGCAGCTTGGTGACAGGTTACAAAAACATTCAGTACTTC
CASSLVTGYKNIQYF
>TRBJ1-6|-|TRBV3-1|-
TGTGCCAGCAGCCAAGCTAATTCACCCCTCCACTTT
CASSQANSPLHF
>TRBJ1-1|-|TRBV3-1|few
TGTGCCAGCAGCCACGTCGATGAAGCTTTCTTT
CASSHVDEAFF
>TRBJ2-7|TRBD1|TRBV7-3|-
TGTGCCAGCAGCTTTACAGGGGGCGGAACCTACGAGCAGTACTTC
CASSFTGGGTYEQYF
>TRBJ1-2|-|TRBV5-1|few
TGCGCCAGCAGCACCAACCCCTCCCCGGGGAGCAACTATGGCTACACCTTC
CASSTNPSPGSNYGYTF
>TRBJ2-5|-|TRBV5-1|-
TGCGCCAGCAGCTTGGAGTCGAAGGGGAGGGAGACCCAGTACTTC
CASSLESKGRETQYF
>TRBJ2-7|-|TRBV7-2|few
TGTGCCAGCAGCTTAAAGTGGGGGGCCCCCTACGAGCAGTACTTC
CASSLKWGAPYEQYF
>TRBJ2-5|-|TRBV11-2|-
TGTGCCAGCAGCTTAGTCTGGTATGCCCAGTACTTC
CASSLVWYAQYF
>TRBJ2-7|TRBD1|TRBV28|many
TGTGCCAGCAGTCCGGGACAGTCCTACGAGCAGTACTTC
CASSPGQSYEQYF
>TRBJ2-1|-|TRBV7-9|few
TGTGCCAGCAGCTTAGCGGACTGGAGTGAGCAGTTCTTC
CASSLADWSEQFF
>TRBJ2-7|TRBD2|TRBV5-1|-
TGCGCCAGCAGGGGGACTAGGACTTACGAGCAGTACTTC
CASRGTRTYEQYF
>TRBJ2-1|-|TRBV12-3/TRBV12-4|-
TGTGCCAGCAGTTTAGGTAGCGTCGAAAATGAGCAGTTCTTC
CASSLGSVENEQFF
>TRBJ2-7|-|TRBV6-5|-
TGTGCCAGCAGTTACTCGACTAGATTGGTTCACTCGGGTGAGCAGTACTTC
CASSYSTRLVHSGEQYF
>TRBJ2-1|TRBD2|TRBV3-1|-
TGTGCCAGCAGCCACGCAGCGGGGGGGCACAATGAGCAGTTCTTC
CASSHAAGGHNEQFF
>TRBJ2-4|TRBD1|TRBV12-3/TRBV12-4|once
TGTGCCAGCAGCCTCCAAGGGACAGGGGCCAAAAACATTCAGTACTTC
CASSLQGTGAKNIQYF
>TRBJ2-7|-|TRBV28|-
TGTGCCAGCAGTTTATTCGGGGGAGCGTCCTACGAGCAGTACTTC
CASSLFGGASYEQYF
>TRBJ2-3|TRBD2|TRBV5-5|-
TGTGCCAGCAGCCGGAACGGGAGGGAGAGCACAGATACGCAGTATTTT
CASSRNGRESTDTQYF
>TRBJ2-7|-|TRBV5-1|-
TGCGCCAGCAGCGCCGCCCCCTACGAGCAGTACTTC
CASSAAPYEQYF
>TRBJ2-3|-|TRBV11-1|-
TGTGCCAGCAGCTTAGAATTTGCGGGGTCAGATACGCAGTATTTT
CASSLEFAGSDTQYF
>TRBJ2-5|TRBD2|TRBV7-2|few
TGTGCCAGCAGCTTAGTTGCGGGGGGGCCTGAGCAGTACTTC
CASSLVAGGPEQYF
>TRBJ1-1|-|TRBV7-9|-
TGTGCCAGCAGCCCCCGGGAACATGCTGAAGCTTTCTTT
CASSPREHAEAFF
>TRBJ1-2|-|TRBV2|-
TGTGCCAGCAGGGTCCGGGACACCATCTATGGCTACACCTTC
CASRVRDTIYGYTF
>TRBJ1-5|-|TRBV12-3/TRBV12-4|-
TGTGCCAGCAGTCCCCCGGGACATCTTAATCAGCCCCAGCATTTT
CASSPPGHLNQPQHF
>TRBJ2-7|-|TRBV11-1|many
TGTGCCAGCAGCCCACGGGGCGGACCTGCCTCCTACGAGCAGTACTTC
CASSPRGGPASYEQYF
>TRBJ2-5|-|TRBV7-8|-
TGTGCCAGCAACGAAGTGGCGGATCAAGAGACCCAGTACTTC
CASNEVADQETQYF
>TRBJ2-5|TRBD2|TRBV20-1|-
TGCAGTGCTAGGAAGGCAGGGGGACTAGCGGGGGTAGGAGAGACCCAGTACTTC
CSARKAGGLAGVGETQYF
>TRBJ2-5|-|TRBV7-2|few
TGTGCCAGGGGGGGACAAGAGACCCAGTACTTC
CARGGQETQYF
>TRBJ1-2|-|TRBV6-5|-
TGTGCCAGCAGCAATACAGGATCCCTGGGAGGCTACACCTTC
CASSNTGSLGGYTF
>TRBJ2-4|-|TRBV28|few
TGTGCCAGCAGTCCCCTATTTCGGTATAGGAAGCCGGGCAAAAACATTCAGTACTTC
CASSPLFRYRKPGKNIQYF
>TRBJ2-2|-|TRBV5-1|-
TGCGCCAGCAGTCTGACCAACACCGGGGAGCTGCTTTTT
CASSLTNTGELLF
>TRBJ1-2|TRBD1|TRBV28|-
TGTGCCAGCAGCCGCCCGGGACAGGGTTCATATGGCTACACCTTC
CASSRPGQGSYGYTF
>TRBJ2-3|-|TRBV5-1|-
TGCGCCAGCAGCGTAACCGGGACAACAACAGATACGCAGTATTTT
CASSVTGTTTDTQYF
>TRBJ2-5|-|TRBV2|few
TGTGCCAGCTCGCCCGAGGGACGAGGGACGGGACAAGAGACCCAGTACTTC
CASSPEGRGTGQETQYF
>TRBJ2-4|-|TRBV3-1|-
TGTGCCAGCAGCCAAGATCTGGGGCCGCTAGCCAAAAACATTCAGTACTTC
CASSQDLGPLAKNIQYF
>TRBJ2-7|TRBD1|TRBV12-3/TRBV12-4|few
TGTGCCAGCAGTATAACCGGGACAGCGTCCTACGAGCAGTACTTC
CASSITGTASYEQYF
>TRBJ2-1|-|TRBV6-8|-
TGTGCCAGCACCACGCAGGGGAGCTCCTACAATGAGCAGTTCTTC
CASTTQGSSYNEQFF
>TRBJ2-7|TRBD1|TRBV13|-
TGTGCCAGCAGCTTATCAGGACAGGGCGAGCAGTACTTC
CASSLSGQGEQYF
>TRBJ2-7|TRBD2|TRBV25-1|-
TGTGCCAGCAGTGCGGGGGGAAGCTCCTACGAGCAGTACTTC
CASSAGGSSYEQYF
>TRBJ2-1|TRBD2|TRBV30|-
TGTGCCTGGACAAACCTAGCGGGGGTTGAGCAGTTCTTC
CAWTNLAGVEQFF
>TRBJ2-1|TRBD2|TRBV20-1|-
TGCAGTGCTAGAGGCGGGGGGCTCGATGAGCAGTTCTTC
CSARGGGLDEQFF